The 14 T cell receptor beta chains in this list originate from one sample, sequenced in a study of T cell changes during pregnancy in multiple sclerosis. Data came from immunoSEQ multiplex PCR; TCRdb stores just in-frame clones and leaves some out. The repertoire has 85,000 to 130,000 clones, 75% to 95% of them found once; the top ten carry around 1.6%. This material consisted of peripheral blood, taken before pregnancy. These receptor sequences come from a female donor with multiple sclerosis, enrolled in a pregnancy study.

This chain links TRBV5-5 with TRBJ2-5; perhaps TRBD2 as D (5 bases). V was cut by 5 bases and J by 1 base, with 12 bases left in between. This CDR3 region has 14 residues. Germline-derived CDR1 and CDR2 are SGHKS and YYEKEE (reference sequence). The CDR3 protein is CASSSAYAQETQYF. DNA of the CDR3: TGTGCCAGCAGTAGCGCCTACGCCCAAGAGACCCAGTACTTC.

This chain uses TRBV4-1 with TRBJ2-1, with D perhaps matching TRBD2 (5 bases). V lost 1 base to trimming and J lost 7 bases, with 14 bases between them. The CDR3 length is 15 residues. In germline, CDR1 is MGHRA, CDR2 YSYEKL. CDR3 coding DNA: TGCGCCAGCAGCCAAGTTTGGACTTCCCGTAATGAGCAGTTCTTC. Amino acid sequence: CASSQVWTSRNEQFF.

The chain couples TRBV7-3 to TRBJ2-1, with D perhaps matching TRBD1 (6 bases). The CDR3 has 14 amino acids. Germline V gives CDR1 SGHTA, CDR2 FQGTGA. The ends were cut back, 5 bases at V and 7 bases at J, with 15 bases in the middle. CDR3 DNA sequence: TGTGCCAGCAGCCCCCCCGGGACAAGTAATGAGCAGTTCTTC. The encoded protein is CASSPPGTSNEQFF.

This clone was recorded once. V and J are TRBV5-5 and TRBJ2-7, with 7 bases fitting TRBD2. V lost 2 bases to trimming and J lost 1 base; unmatched junction nucleotides: 6. This CDR3 is built from 15 residues. Germline values: CDR1 SGHKS, CDR2 YYEKEE (reference sequence). The CDR3: CASSFTGGGSYEQYF. DNA for the CDR3: TGTGCCAGCAGCTTCACCGGGGGAGGGTCCTACGAGCAGTACTTC.

V and J are TRBV5-5 and TRBJ1-1; tentative D call: TRBD1 (6 bases). The CDR3 sequence is 15 residues long. CDR1 and CDR2 from the germline V gene are SGHKS and YYEKEE (reference sequence). Deletions cut 0 bases from V and 6 bases from J, with 15 bases between. The CDR3 coding sequence is TGTGCCAGCAGCTTGGTCAGGGGATTAGGTGCTGAAGCTTTCTTT. This translates into CASSLVRGLGAEAFF.

J is TRBJ1-1 and V is TRBV27, with 8 bases lining up with TRBD1. With V trimmed by 6 bases and J by 5 bases, 14 bases remained unmatched. This CDR3 has 16 residues. Germline loops: CDR1 MNHEY, CDR2 SMNVEV (reference sequence). CDR3 amino acids: CASRGQGAGGRTEAFF. The CDR3 DNA reads TGTGCCAGCAGGGGTCAAGGGGCAGGGGGCAGGACTGAAGCTTTCTTT.

The V call is TRBV5-8, the J call TRBJ2-3; 12 bases line up with TRBD1. Per germline, CDR1 SGHTS and CDR2 YDEGEE. V gave up 5 bases and J gave up 2 bases; unmatched junction bases: 9. The CDR3 extends over 17 amino acids. For the CDR3, the DNA is TGTGCCAGCAGTTACCGGGGACAGGGGGCCGACACAGATACGCAGTATTTT. Residues: CASSYRGQGADTDTQYF.

V is TRBV5-4 and J is TRBJ2-1; 8 bases map to TRBD2. CDR1 is SGHNT and CDR2 is YYREEE in the germline V gene (reference sequence). This CDR3 is built from 17 residues. V lost 0 bases and J lost 0; bases outside the gene matches: 5. CDR3 loop: CASSLGTSRISYNEQFF. The CDR3 DNA sequence: TGTGCCAGCAGCTTGGGGACTAGCCGCATCTCCTACAATGAGCAGTTCTTC. Drawing the rest from reference TRBV5-4 and TRBJ2-1, the complete variable domain is ETGVTQSPTHLIKTRGQQVTLRCSSQSGHNTVSWYQQALGQGPQFIFQYYREEENGRGNFPPRFSGLQFPNYSSELNVNALELDDSALYLCASSLGTSRISYNEQFFGPGTRLTVL.

The chain employs TRBV5-1 and TRBJ2-7, with D tentatively TRBD2 (5 bases). V was trimmed by 1 base and J by 2 bases, leaving 7 bases between them. The CDR3 spans 13 residues. CDR1 SGHRS and CDR2 YFSETQ come from the germline V gene. CDR3 amino acids: CASSLRGPYEQYF. The DNA for the CDR3 is TGCGCCAGCAGCTTGAGAGGGCCCTACGAGCAGTACTTC.

The chain joins TRBV18 to TRBJ2-1, with 8 bases lining up with TRBD2. The V gene end was trimmed by 3 bases and the J gene end by 0 bases; junction bases not matched to a gene: 4. The V gene's germline CDR1 is KGHSH and CDR2 LQKENI. This CDR3 is built from 16 residues. The CDR3 DNA reads as TGTGCCAGCTCACCTAGAGGGACTAGCTCCTACAATGAGCAGTTCTTC. Encoded protein: CASSPRGTSSYNEQFF.

V and J are TRBV27 and TRBJ2-2, with TRBD2 as a possible D gene (5 bases). The CDR3 spans 15 residues. V lost 3 bases and J 6 bases, leaving 14 bases between the germline ends. Germline V gene lookup returns CDR1 MNHEY and CDR2 SMNVEV (reference sequence). CDR3 nucleotide sequence: TGTGCCAGCAGTTTGAGAGGGAGCAGGTCCGGGGAGCTGTTTTTT. This translates into CASSLRGSRSGELFF.

This clone was observed a single time. V is TRBV28 and J is TRBJ2-7; 9 nucleotides line up with TRBD1. The germline V gene has CDR1 MDHEN and CDR2 SYDVKM. The V gene end was trimmed by 3 bases and the J gene end by 3 bases; junction bases not matched to a gene: 18. This CDR3 region has 19 residues. CDR3 sequence: CASSLSRTQRQGGDYEQYF. CDR3 nucleotide sequence: TGTGCCAGCAGTTTGTCCCGTACCCAACGACAGGGGGGGGACTACGAGCAGTACTTC.

The chain carries TRBV7-3 and TRBJ2-1, with 8 nucleotides matching TRBD2. The junction had 8 bases not matched to a gene; V was cut back by 0 bases and J by 4 bases. The CDR3 has 17 amino acids. The germline gives CDR1 SGHTA, CDR2 FQGTGA. CDR3 bases: TGTGCCAGCAGCTTAACGGGGGTCGAGCGGGAGTACAATGAGCAGTTCTTC. Translating gives CASSLTGVEREYNEQFF.

This clone was counted only a few times. The J gene is TRBJ2-3, the V gene TRBV1; the D segment call TRBD2 is taken from the table without a DNA check. TRBV1 corresponds to a pseudogene. CDR3 length equals 19 residues. This CDR3 reads CTSSQDEGNGGGTTDTQYF. The DNA of the CDR3 is TGCACCAGCAGCCAAGACGAGGGTAATGGCGGGGGGACCACAGATACGCAGTATTTT.